The clone carrying this T cell receptor (beta chain) has more than one count but fewer than ten. Its antigen is not known. These data originate in a study of T-cell memory formation after mild COVID-19. TCRdb independently ran MiXCR on the 5' RACE reads; one entry per CDR3 protein. This table has approximately 150,000 distinct CDR3 sequences, under 15% appearing once. Overall study results and limits: A balance of CD4 and CD8 characterized clones contracting day 15 to 85, whereas later expanders leaned CD4+.

The sequenced material came from PBMCs or a T cell subset sorted from them (not recorded which). This sequence originates from a man aged 18 to 29 who had mild COVID-19 (a few samples of this study predate the infection). Cell type and time point are not known.

CDR3 sequence reads: CASSRDSTEAFF. In DNA, the CDR3 is TGCGCCAGCAGCCGGGACAGCACTGAAGCTTTCTTT. The chain combines TRBV5-1 with TRBJ1-1; 7 bases match TRBD1. J lost 4 bases, V lost 4 bases, and 1 base had no gene match. There are 12 residues in the CDR3. Looked up from germline, CDR1 is SGHRS and CDR2 is YFSETQ.